One sample yielded the 20 T cell receptor beta chains listed below, sequenced in a study of technical replicates of blood from a handful of donors. The repertoire was sequenced with immunoSEQ multiplex PCR; TCRdb's copy has only in-frame clones and lacks some. The sample holds more than 45,000 clones, 91% seen once. Input material: PBMCs. The receptors derive from a human donor in good health. Some clones in this sample may be carry-over from other donors' samples.

The chain recombines TRBV27 with TRBJ1-2; D remains ambiguous. CDR1 is MNHEY and CDR2 is SMNVEV in the germline V gene (reference sequence). The CDR3 runs to 13 residues. Trimming shortened V by 0 bases and J by 13 bases, and 15 bases separated the two germline ends. CDR3 in amino acids: CASSLSGAYGSTF. In DNA form, the CDR3 reads TGTGCCAGCAGTTTATCGGGCGCCTACGGAAGCACCTTC.

J is TRBJ2-7 and V is TRBV28; 9 bases map to TRBD1. CDR1 and CDR2 (germline): MDHEN, SYDVKM. The CDR3 loop spans 14 amino acids. The J segment lost 3 bases and the V segment lost 5 bases, leaving 5 bases of the junction unmatched. DNA of the CDR3: TGTGCCAGCAGTCTCGGACAGGGGAACTACGAGCAGTACTTC. It is translated as CASSLGQGNYEQYF.

The chain employs TRBV5-5 and TRBJ2-7, with TRBD2 matching over 8 bases. Unmatched junction bases numbered 9, after V lost 4 bases and J lost 0 bases. This CDR3 contains 16 residues. CDR1 is SGHKS, CDR2 YYEKEE, per germline (reference sequence). The CDR3 region is CASSQEGGRSSYEQYF. The CDR3 nucleotides read TGTGCCAGCAGCCAAGAGGGCGGGAGGTCCTCCTACGAGCAGTACTTC.

The chain carries TRBV7-8 and TRBJ2-7; D call uncertain. This CDR3 is built from 13 residues. V lost 2 bases, J lost 3 bases, and 8 bases lay in between. CDR1 is SGHVS and CDR2 is FQNEAQ in the germline V gene. CDR3 nucleotides: TGTGCCAGCAGCTTATACAGTAACTACGAGCAGTACTTC. Translated, it gives CASSLYSNYEQYF.

This chain connects TRBV15 to TRBJ1-1; D unresolved. Germline V CDR1 and CDR2: LNHNV, YYDKDF (reference sequence). The CDR3 consists of 13 residues. V was shortened by 1 base and J by 5 bases, with 8 bases between the two germline ends. This CDR3 reads CATSRGRGTEAFF. The CDR3 region has the DNA TGTGCCACCAGCAGAGGAAGAGGGACTGAAGCTTTCTTT.

The V gene is TRBV28, the J gene TRBJ2-7, with D tentatively TRBD2 (6 bases). Germline CDR1 MDHEN, CDR2 SYDVKM. The CDR3 is made up of 14 amino acids. Trimming pared 6 bases from V and 7 bases from J, leaving 19 bases between. The CDR3 DNA reads as TGTGCCAGCAGCGGGGAGGCTCGGGCTCGTGAGCAGTACTTC. Translated, it gives CASSGEARAREQYF.

J is TRBJ2-1 and V is TRBV7-2; D unresolved. This CDR3 contains 17 residues. With 1 base removed from V and 6 bases from J, the gap between germline ends came to 19 bases. From germline, CDR1 is SGHTA and CDR2 FQGNSA. The CDR3 here is CASSLGFGRASSNEQFF. CDR3 in DNA: TGTGCCAGCAGCTTAGGGTTTGGGCGCGCAAGTAGCAATGAGCAGTTCTTC.

The rearrangement uses TRBV4-3 and TRBJ1-2; 8 nucleotides line up with TRBD1. The CDR3 runs to 16 residues. J was trimmed by 7 bases and V by 1 base; bases with no gene match: 11. Germline V gives CDR1 LGHNA, CDR2 YSLEER. CDR3 sequence reads: CASSQGAGQGAFGYTF. The CDR3 DNA is TGCGCCAGCAGCCAAGGGGCGGGCCAGGGGGCGTTTGGCTACACCTTC.

This chain links TRBV6-6 with TRBJ1-2, with 9 nucleotides matching TRBD1. CDR3 size: 16 residues. After removal of 7 bases from V and 8 bases from J, the junction contained 17 bases not matched to a gene. Germline lookup yields CDR1 MNHNY and CDR2 SVGAGI (reference sequence). CDR3 sequence (DNA): TGTGCCAGCATTCCCGGGGGGACAGGGAAAGGCGCGGGCTACACCTTC. It is translated as CASIPGGTGKGAGYTF.

V usage is TRBV2 and J usage is TRBJ1-1; 7 nucleotides line up with TRBD1. The J segment lost 1 base and the V segment lost 7 bases, leaving 6 bases of the junction unmatched. The CDR3 spans 14 residues. Germline CDR1 and CDR2: SNHLY and FYNNEI. The CDR3 coding sequence is TGTGCCAGCACCCTGGGACAGAAGAACACTGAAGCTTTCTTT. This codes for CASTLGQKNTEAFF.

The chain recombines TRBV9 with TRBJ2-1; 10 nucleotides agree with TRBD2. Losses at the gene ends were 5 bases for V and 7 bases for J; bases not matched to a gene: 12. This CDR3 comprises 16 residues. The germline gives CDR1 SGDLS, CDR2 YYNGEE. CDR3 in amino acids: CASRPTSGRERNEQFF. For the CDR3, the DNA is TGTGCCAGCAGGCCAACCAGCGGGAGGGAGAGGAATGAGCAGTTCTTC.

The V call is TRBV5-4, the J call TRBJ2-2, with TRBD1 matching 8 bases. The CDR3 contains 15 residues. V lost 3 bases, J lost 8 bases, and 9 bases stayed unmatched. Germline V CDR1 and CDR2: SGHNT, YYREEE (reference sequence). CDR3 bases: TGTGCCAGCAGCTCATGGACAGGGAAAGATGGGGAGCTGTTTTTT. This codes for CASSSWTGKDGELFF.

The chain has TRBV7-8 and TRBJ2-3; D uncertain. Trimming took 6 bases from V and 0 from J, leaving 13 bases between them. CDR3 size: 15 residues. Germline lookup yields CDR1 SGHVS and CDR2 FQNEAQ. This CDR3 is CASSFPAGSTDTQYF. The CDR3 DNA follows: TGTGCCAGCAGTTTTCCGGCAGGTAGCACAGATACGCAGTATTTT.

The V gene is TRBV6-6, the J gene TRBJ1-2; weak D call: TRBD1 (5 bases). The CDR3 totals 16 residues. Germline lookup yields CDR1 MNHNY and CDR2 SVGAGI (reference sequence). V was clipped by 2 bases and J by 1 base, with 14 bases between them. CDR3 sequence reads: CASSYRGLEFNYGYTF. The DNA of the CDR3 is TGTGCCAGCAGTTACAGGGGTCTCGAATTTAACTATGGCTACACCTTC.

V and J are TRBV7-9 and TRBJ1-6; TRBD1 matches 7 bases. The germline gives CDR1 SEHNR, CDR2 FQNEAQ (reference sequence). V gave up 5 bases and J gave up 7 bases; unmatched junction bases: 8. This CDR3 is 15 amino acids long. DNA of the CDR3: TGTGCCAGCAGCACAGAGGGGGCCAAGAATTCACCCCTCCACTTT. It specifies CASSTEGAKNSPLHF.

This rearrangement joins TRBV9 to TRBJ2-1; 8 bases agree with TRBD1. CDR3 length: 15 amino acids. The J segment lost 3 bases and the V segment lost 2 bases, leaving 4 bases of the junction unmatched. Germline assignment: CDR1 SGDLS and CDR2 YYNGEE. DNA of the CDR3: TGTGCCAGCAGCGTCGGACAGGGTGTCTACAATGAGCAGTTCTTC. Protein: CASSVGQGVYNEQFF.

The chain has TRBV19 and TRBJ2-5, with D perhaps matching TRBD2 (6 bases). Trimming took off 4 bases at V and 5 bases at J, with 14 bases between the two ends. Looked up from germline, CDR1 is LNHDA and CDR2 is SQIVND (reference sequence). This CDR3 is built from 14 residues. CDR3 loop: CASSTPGLRETQYF. The CDR3 nucleotides are TGTGCCAGTAGTACACCGGGACTTAGGGAGACCCAGTACTTC.

This clone was observed once. This chain links TRBV7-3 with TRBJ1-1, with D unresolved. V lost 0 bases to trimming and J lost 4 bases, with 6 bases between them. CDR1 is SGHTA and CDR2 is FQGTGA in the germline V gene. The CDR3 spans 13 residues. CDR3: CASSLTGSTEAFF. The DNA for the CDR3 is TGTGCCAGCAGCTTAACAGGGAGCACTGAAGCTTTCTTT.

V gene TRBV28 combines with J gene TRBJ2-1, with 7 bases identical to TRBD1. J was trimmed by 9 bases and V by 6 bases; bases with no gene match: 8. The CDR3 loop spans 13 amino acids. In germline, CDR1 is MDHEN, CDR2 SYDVKM. The CDR3 nucleotides are TGTGCCAGCAGACTATCAGGGGGAACTGAGCAGTTCTTC. Translating gives CASRLSGGTEQFF.

The V and J genes are TRBV30 and TRBJ1-1; D might be TRBD1 (6 bases). The CDR3 contains 14 residues. V shed 2 bases and J shed 4 bases, with 14 bases lying between them. The germline V gene encodes CDR1 GTSNPN and CDR2 SVGIG (reference sequence). The chain's CDR3 is CAWSMSGESTEAFF. The CDR3 DNA reads TGTGCCTGGAGTATGTCAGGGGAGAGCACTGAAGCTTTCTTT.